This TCR beta chain was found in a study of cytomegalovirus exposure and HLA in healthy donors. Study-wide points: There were some public TCRs occurring in many donors, but most TCR sequences were rare. Using the classifier, cytomegalovirus status was reportedly diagnosed with high specificity and sensitivity.

Comment on this clone: Its specificity is not known.

The donors formed part of the roughly 120-subject validation cohort, distinct from the roughly 620-subject first cohort. CDR1 LNHNV and CDR2 YYDKDF come from the germline V gene (reference sequence). This CDR3 has 14 residues. Trimming removed 1 base from V and 4 bases from J, with 9 bases in between. The table came from immunoSEQ multiplex PCR; TCRdb's copy has only in-frame clones and leaves some out. Of approximately 270,000 clones in the sample, 85% to 90% were seen once. The chain joins TRBV15 to TRBJ2-3; D call uncertain. This TCR was recovered from a woman younger than 35 in good health and CMV-seronegative. Material for sequencing was PBMCs. As DNA, the CDR3 is TGTGCCACCAGCAGAGGATTTCCAGCAGATACGCAGTATTTT. It yields the protein CATSRGFPADTQYF.